Below are 24 T cell receptor beta chains sequenced from a single sample in a study of blood T cell repertoires in COVID-19. Assay used: immunoSEQ multiplex PCR; TCRdb lists only in-frame clones, some missing. Among around 300,000 clones listed, 70% to 90% were seen once. The material sequenced was peripheral blood. The receptor set was obtained from a woman aged 65 to 85 with COVID-19, enrolled during active disease.

This clone has just one count. The rearrangement joins TRBV10-3 to TRBJ1-2; weak D call: TRBD1 (6 bases). Per germline, CDR1 ENHRY and CDR2 SYGVKD. This CDR3 is 16 amino acids long. Trimming cost V 2 bases and J 4 bases, with 17 bases left between them. The CDR3 sequence is CAISEATGYSGYGYTF. The CDR3 DNA follows: TGTGCCATCAGTGAGGCTACAGGGTACTCCGGCTATGGCTACACCTTC.

The chain employs TRBV12-5 and TRBJ2-1; the match to TRBD1 covers 8 bases. J lost 3 bases, V lost 4 bases, and 17 bases had no gene match. Germline assignment: CDR1 LGHNT and CDR2 FRNRAP. The CDR3 contains 19 residues. The CDR3 nucleotides read TGTGCTAGTGGTTCCTACTTAGTTCTGACAGGGGCCGGCTACAATGAGCAGTTCTTC. Encoded protein: CASGSYLVLTGAGYNEQFF.

The rearrangement uses TRBV9 and TRBJ2-5; D is ambiguous. Germline V gives CDR1 SGDLS, CDR2 YYNGEE. This CDR3 contains 15 residues. V gave up 4 bases and J gave up 2 bases, with 15 bases separating them. DNA of the CDR3: TGTGCCAGCAGCCCGTCGACAAGACCTCAAGAGACCCAGTACTTC. Encoded protein: CASSPSTRPQETQYF.

The chain employs TRBV7-6 and TRBJ2-5; 8 bases are a match to TRBD1. Germline lookup yields CDR1 SGHVS and CDR2 FNYEAQ. J gave up 4 bases and V 4 bases, and 8 bases lay outside the gene matches. The CDR3 consists of 15 residues. The CDR3 sequence is CASSYTTGAGETQYF. Written as DNA, the CDR3 is TGTGCCAGCAGCTACACGACAGGGGCGGGAGAGACCCAGTACTTC.

The V call is TRBV5-1, the J call TRBJ1-4; 9 bases line up with TRBD1. V lost 4 bases and J lost 4; bases outside the gene matches: 5. The germline gives CDR1 SGHRS, CDR2 YFSETQ. The CDR3 covers 15 residues. CDR3 residues: CASSPRTGVNEKLFF. The CDR3 DNA sequence: TGCGCCAGCAGCCCCCGGACAGGGGTTAATGAAAAACTGTTTTTT. Complete variable domain (other parts from reference TRBV5-1 and TRBJ1-4): KAGVTQTPRYLIKTRGQQVTLSCSPISGHRSVSWYQQTPGQGLQFLFEYFSETQRNKGNFPGRFSGRQFSNSRSEMNVSTLELGDSALYLCASSPRTGVNEKLFFGSGTQLSVL.

CDR3 amino acids: CASSVEEVVANYGYTF. The CDR3, as DNA: TGTGCCAGCAGCGTAGAGGAGGTCGTAGCTAACTATGGCTACACCTTC. The rearrangement links TRBV9 to TRBJ1-2; D is unclear. The germline V gene has CDR1 SGDLS and CDR2 YYNGEE. This CDR3 spans 16 amino acids. The V end was cut by 0 bases, the J end by 0 bases, with 12 bases between.

The chain combines TRBV7-2 with TRBJ1-2, with 7 bases identical to TRBD1. The CDR3 has 16 amino acids. CDR1 and CDR2 from the germline V gene are SGHTA and FQGNSA. V lost 1 base and J lost 4; bases outside the gene matches: 9. CDR3: CASSLVPTGSGYGYTF. In DNA form, the CDR3 reads TGTGCCAGCAGCTTAGTCCCGACAGGGTCGGGCTATGGCTACACCTTC.

The chain recombines TRBV18 with TRBJ2-5; 8 nucleotides line up with TRBD2. Germline assignment: CDR1 KGHSH and CDR2 LQKENI. CDR3 length: 15 amino acids. V lost 4 bases and J lost 3; bases outside the gene matches: 7. The DNA for the CDR3 is TGTGCCAGCTCACTATCAGCGGGGGCGGAAGAGACCCAGTACTTC. Its protein product is CASSLSAGAEETQYF.

The rearrangement joins TRBV5-4 to TRBJ2-5, with D tentatively TRBD1 (6 bases). In germline, CDR1 is SGHNT, CDR2 YYREEE (reference sequence). The CDR3 length is 14 residues. V was clipped by 1 base and J by 1 base, with 8 bases between them. The CDR3 DNA sequence: TGTGCCAGCAGCTTGTCAGGGGCCCAAGAGACCCAGTACTTC. The encoded protein is CASSLSGAQETQYF.

V usage is TRBV9 and J usage is TRBJ2-7; 11 bases fit TRBD1. The CDR3 consists of 15 residues. V shed 2 bases, J shed 5 bases, and the junction held 6 bases outside the gene matches. In germline, CDR1 is SGDLS, CDR2 YYNGEE. In DNA, the CDR3 is TGTGCCAGCAGCGTCTTCGGACAGGGGGCGAACGAGCAGTACTTC. As protein: CASSVFGQGANEQYF.

The chain carries TRBV10-3 and TRBJ2-3; 10 nucleotides match TRBD2. V lost 3 bases, J lost 4 bases, and 13 bases stayed unmatched. This CDR3 has 18 residues. Germline lookup yields CDR1 ENHRY and CDR2 SYGVKD. The CDR3 nucleotides read TGTGCCATCAGTGACTCCCCGGGTGGTAGCGGGGGGCCAGATACGCAGTATTTT. This sequence encodes CAISDSPGGSGGPDTQYF.

The chain links TRBV10-3 to TRBJ1-1, with 11 bases matching TRBD1. The CDR3 is made up of 13 amino acids. The germline CDR1 and CDR2 sequences are ENHRY and SYGVKD. J lost 5 bases, V lost 11 bases, and 7 bases had no gene match. CDR3: CAVGQGARTEAFF. In nucleotides, the CDR3 is TGTGCCGTTGGACAGGGGGCGCGGACTGAAGCTTTCTTT.

The chain has TRBV14 and TRBJ1-5; 8 bases map to TRBD1. The CDR3 totals 15 residues. The ends lost 1 base at V and 5 bases at J; junction bases unmatched: 4. Germline-derived CDR1 and CDR2 are SGHDN and FVKESK. As DNA, the CDR3 is TGTGCCAGCAGCCAAGTTACAGGGGGTGATCAGCCCCAGCATTTT. It encodes CASSQVTGGDQPQHF.

This chain uses TRBV12-3 or TRBV12-4 with TRBJ2-1; a weak D match, TRBD2 (6 bases). The CDR3 extends over 13 amino acids. Trimming cost V 5 bases and J 6 bases, with 11 bases left between them. CDR3 coding DNA: TGTGCCAGCAGTCCCCGGACTATCAATGAGCAGTTCTTC. This translates into CASSPRTINEQFF.

This clone was recorded only once. This chain connects TRBV21-1 to TRBJ2-5; the DNA was not used to check the table's D call, TRBD2. TRBV21-1 is a documented pseudogene. CDR3 size: 20 residues. CDR3 nucleotides: TGTGCCAGCAGCAAAAAGAGTGGAACTAGCGGGGGGGCGATCCCAGAGACCCAGTACTTC. This translates into CASSKKSGTSGGAIPETQYF.

The chain recombines TRBV27 with TRBJ2-7; 9 bases are shared with TRBD1. The V gene end was trimmed by 6 bases and the J gene end by 6 bases; junction bases not matched to a gene: 3. This CDR3 spans 12 amino acids. The germline gives CDR1 MNHEY, CDR2 SMNVEV (reference sequence). DNA for the CDR3: TGTGCCAGCAGGGGACAGGGATCCGAGCAGTACTTC. Residues: CASRGQGSEQYF.

The rearrangement joins TRBV27 to TRBJ2-5; tentative D call: TRBD2 (5 bases). The CDR3 has 13 amino acids. Per the germline V gene, CDR1 is MNHEY and CDR2 is SMNVEV (reference sequence). Trimming removed 5 bases from V and 5 bases from J, with 12 bases in between. CDR3 sequence: CASSTARGETQYF. The CDR3, as DNA: TGTGCCAGCAGTACGGCCCGAGGGGAGACCCAGTACTTC.

V is TRBV9 and J is TRBJ1-5; D uncertain. V lost 2 bases and J 5 bases, leaving 14 bases between the germline ends. The CDR3 has 15 amino acids. CDR1 and CDR2 (germline): SGDLS, YYNGEE. Here the CDR3 reads CASSVSGLFHQPQHF. CDR3 nucleotides: TGTGCCAGCAGCGTCTCAGGCCTCTTCCATCAGCCCCAGCATTTT.

The chain joins TRBV12-5 to TRBJ2-1; TRBD2 matches 7 bases. The CDR3 length is 18 residues. Germline-derived CDR1 and CDR2 are LGHNT and FRNRAP. V was clipped by 0 bases and J by 3 bases; unmatched bases: 11. Here the CDR3 DNA reads TGTGCTAGTGGTTTGGTTTATTGGGGGAGGGGACTCTACAATGAGCAGTTCTTC. This encodes CASGLVYWGRGLYNEQFF.

The genes are TRBV11-3 and TRBJ2-2, with TRBD1 identical over 10 bases. Germline V gives CDR1 SGHNT, CDR2 YENEEA. The CDR3 has 15 amino acids. J lost 6 bases, V lost 3 bases, and 4 bases had no gene match. As DNA, the CDR3 is TGTGCCAGCAGCTTGGGACAGGGGTTCGCCGGGGAGCTGTTTTTT. It encodes CASSLGQGFAGELFF.

V usage is TRBV30 and J usage is TRBJ2-3; 7 bases agree with TRBD1. The junction had 4 bases not matched to a gene; V was cut back by 4 bases and J by 6 bases. This CDR3 spans 12 amino acids. Germline V lookup: CDR1 GTSNPN, CDR2 SVGIG (reference sequence). For the CDR3, the DNA is TGTGCCTGGATTACACAGGGGGATACGCAGTATTTT. This gives the protein CAWITQGDTQYF.

The genes are TRBV29-1 and TRBJ1-2; the D gene is possibly TRBD1 (6 bases). Germline V CDR1 and CDR2: SQVTM, ANQGSEA. Between the trimmed V and J ends, which lost 5 bases and 4 bases, there was a span of 8 bases. The CDR3 has 11 residues. In DNA form, the CDR3 reads TGCAGCGTTCGCAGGGGCTATGGCTACACCTTC. Translation gives CSVRRGYGYTF.

This chain links TRBV7-2 with TRBJ2-7; D is possibly TRBD2 (6 bases). V gave up 4 bases and J gave up 1 base, with 14 bases separating them. Germline V gene data show CDR1 as SGHTA and CDR2 as FQGNSA. The CDR3 contains 15 residues. The CDR3 reads CASSSRYGGSYEQYF. As DNA, the CDR3 is TGTGCCAGCAGCTCCCGCTACGGGGGTTCCTACGAGCAGTACTTC.

This CDR3 reads CASSQDRGGSYEQYF. CDR3 DNA: TGCGCCAGCAGCCAAGATAGGGGCGGCTCCTACGAGCAGTACTTC. This chain joins TRBV4-3 and TRBJ2-7; D perhaps matches TRBD1 (5 bases). The V gene lost 0 bases and the J gene lost 0 bases, with 9 bases spanning the gap. This CDR3 is 15 amino acids long. The germline V gene encodes CDR1 LGHNA and CDR2 YSLEER.